These 19 T cell receptor beta chains were sequenced from one sample in a study of cytomegalovirus exposure and HLA in healthy donors (dated by TCRdb to the late 2010s). Libraries were made using the immunoSEQ multiplex PCR assay. A mixture of 60 forward primers for TCR Vbeta segments and 13 reverse primers for TCR Jbeta segments was used in the multiplex PCR. TCRdb took this table from immuneACCESS and kept in-frame rearrangements with V and J called. Such tables lack part of the clones; where checked against another copy, unresolved V genes explain under half of the gap, and the rest is unexplained. The sample data list approximately 100,000 clones, and about four fifths of these were observed just once. Of the sample, 1.5% to 2% falls within the top ten clones. The sequencing sample was made of PBMCs. All receptors come from a woman in her 40s in good health and CMV-seronegative.

This clone was found once. One junction end does not reproduce the germline sequence, and a read error may be involved. Other DNA sequences from this sample encode an identical CDR3 as well. V usage is TRBV7-9 and J usage is TRBJ1-2; a weak D match, TRBD1 (5 bases). The CDR3 has 12 residues. Germline CDR1 reads SEHNR; CDR2 reads FQNEAQ (reference sequence). In nucleotides, the CDR3 is TGTTCCAGCAGCCCTGACAGCTATGGCTACACCTTC. Translating gives CSSSPDSYGYTF.

This chain's CDR3 is CASSTGTGGFTEQYF. The CDR3 coding sequence is TGTGCCAGTAGTACCGGGACAGGGGGTTTTACTGAGCAGTACTTC. V is TRBV19 and J is TRBJ2-7; 11 positions agree with TRBD1. The V segment lost 4 bases and the J segment 7 bases; nucleotides outside the gene matches: 9. This CDR3 is 15 amino acids long. CDR1 is LNHDA, CDR2 SQIVND, per germline (reference sequence).

The chain links TRBV4-3 to TRBJ1-3; TRBD1 aligns across 8 bases. The CDR3 is 16 amino acids. Germline values: CDR1 LGHNA, CDR2 YSLEER. The J segment lost 4 bases and the V segment lost 2 bases, leaving 7 bases of the junction unmatched. The CDR3, as DNA: TGCGCCAGCAGCCAACAGGACAGGGATGGCGGAAACACCATATATTTT. Translated, it gives CASSQQDRDGGNTIYF.

The V call is TRBV6-6, the J call TRBJ2-7; 8 bases align to TRBD1. J gave up 7 bases and V 2 bases, and 10 bases lay outside the gene matches. This CDR3 is built from 15 residues. The germline V gene encodes CDR1 MNHNY and CDR2 SVGAGI (reference sequence). In DNA form, the CDR3 reads TGTGCCAGCAGTTACGAGCGGCAGGGGGCGGGGGAGCAGTACTTC. This encodes CASSYERQGAGEQYF.

The V gene is TRBV5-4, the J gene TRBJ1-1, with D possibly being TRBD1 (5 bases). CDR3 length equals 17 residues. V was trimmed by 1 base and J by 4 bases, leaving 20 bases between them. CDR1 and CDR2 from the germline V gene are SGHNT and YYREEE (reference sequence). The CDR3 DNA follows: TGTGCCAGCAGCTTGTCCGTTGGAGGGGAGTTATTCACTGAAGCTTTCTTT. Translated: CASSLSVGGELFTEAFF.

The rearrangement joins TRBV19 to TRBJ2-3; 12 nucleotides agree with TRBD2. V shed 6 bases, J shed 2 bases, and the junction held 6 bases outside the gene matches. Germline V gives CDR1 LNHDA, CDR2 SQIVND (reference sequence). The CDR3 sequence is 16 residues long. CDR3 DNA sequence: TGTGCCAGTAGCGTGACTAGCGGGGGCCTCACAGATACGCAGTATTTT. Protein product: CASSVTSGGLTDTQYF.

This chain uses TRBV4-3 with TRBJ1-2, with 11 bases fitting TRBD1. After removal of 3 bases from V and 4 bases from J, the junction contained 4 bases not matched to a gene. The CDR3 extends over 15 amino acids. CDR1 is LGHNA, CDR2 YSLEER, per germline. The CDR3 is CASSQDRGPVYGYTF. CDR3 nucleotides: TGCGCCAGCAGCCAGGACAGGGGGCCGGTCTATGGCTACACCTTC.

This clone was seen a single time. V gene TRBV18 combines with J gene TRBJ2-2; D might be TRBD2 (5 bases). V lost 2 bases and J lost 6, with 16 bases in between. This CDR3 has 16 amino acids. Germline-derived CDR1 and CDR2 are KGHSH and LQKENI. CDR3 sequence (DNA): TGTGCCAGCTCACCATCGGTCGGATCGGAGGCCGGGGAGCTGTTTTTT. Its translation is CASSPSVGSEAGELFF.

The chain has TRBV15 and TRBJ2-3, with TRBD2 identical over 8 bases. V dropped 3 bases and J dropped 2; count of bases not matched to a gene: 7. Germline values: CDR1 LNHNV, CDR2 YYDKDF (reference sequence). CDR3 size: 16 residues. CDR3 protein: CATSSRAGDLTDTQYF. CDR3 in DNA: TGTGCCACCAGCAGTCGAGCGGGGGACCTCACAGATACGCAGTATTTT.

This chain joins TRBV11-2 and TRBJ1-1; no firm D call. The CDR3 contains 16 residues. Per germline, CDR1 SGHAT and CDR2 FQNNGV. Trimming shortened V by 5 bases and J by 6 bases, and 22 bases separated the two germline ends. The CDR3 protein is CASSINLGDRGPEAFF. The CDR3 DNA reads as TGTGCCAGCAGCATAAACCTCGGCGACCGAGGGCCTGAAGCTTTCTTT.

The chain combines TRBV19 with TRBJ2-5; D unresolved. With the DNA end fitting TRBJ2-7 better, the J assignment may be wrong. The CDR3 consists of 15 residues. Germline V CDR1 and CDR2: LNHDA, SQIVND (reference sequence). CDR3 sequence: CASSIGGVPSYEQYF. CDR3 nucleotides: TGTGCCAGTAGTATTGGTGGAGTGCCCTCCTACGAGCAGTACTTC.

V is TRBV7-9 and J is TRBJ1-3; maybe TRBD1 (6 bases). V was clipped by 4 bases and J by 0 bases, with 13 bases between them. Germline-derived CDR1 and CDR2 are SEHNR and FQNEAQ (reference sequence). The CDR3 contains 16 residues. This CDR3 is CASSWLQGFSGNTIYF. The CDR3 DNA reads TGTGCCAGCAGCTGGCTACAGGGATTCTCTGGAAACACCATATATTTT. The whole variable domain, remainder taken from reference TRBV7-9 and TRBJ1-3, is DTGVSQNPRHKITKRGQNVTFRCDPISEHNRLYWYRQTLGQGPEFLTYFQNEAQLEKSRLLSDRFSAERPKGSFSTLEIQRTEQGDSAMYLCASSWLQGFSGNTIYFGEGSWLTVV.

The CDR3 spells CASSLGGSGAMGEQYF. The CDR3 region has the DNA TGTGCCAGCAGCCTAGGTGGTAGCGGGGCCATGGGGGAGCAGTACTTC. The V call is TRBV7-9, the J call TRBJ2-5, with 8 bases matching TRBD2. Trimming cost V 5 bases and J 11 bases; bases outside gene matches: 19. CDR3 length: 16 amino acids. Germline loops: CDR1 SEHNR, CDR2 FQNEAQ (reference sequence).

V is TRBV14 and J is TRBJ2-1, with D perhaps TRBD2 (6 bases). V lost 0 bases and J lost 3, with 15 bases in between. The CDR3 is 17 amino acids. The germline gives CDR1 SGHDN, CDR2 FVKESK. The CDR3 spells CASSQDLLQGGYNEQFF. The CDR3 DNA is TGTGCCAGCAGCCAAGACCTTCTGCAGGGAGGCTACAATGAGCAGTTCTTC.

V is TRBV28 and J is TRBJ2-3; D gene unclear. This CDR3 spans 14 amino acids. Trimming left V 4 bases short and J 2 bases short, with 10 bases between. Germline V lookup: CDR1 MDHEN, CDR2 SYDVKM. CDR3 nucleotides: TGTGCCAGCAGTTATGGCTCCAACACAGATACGCAGTATTTT. The encoded protein is CASSYGSNTDTQYF.

As to this clone: The junction and the germline gene differ at one end; a read error may be behind it. The chain couples TRBV28 to TRBJ2-1; D possibly corresponds to TRBD2 (5 bases). Germline CDR1 is MDHEN and CDR2 is SYDVKM. CDR3 length: 15 residues. DNA of the CDR3: TGTGCCAGCAGTCCCCGGGGAGTAACCTACAACGAGCAGTTCTTC. As protein: CASSPRGVTYNEQFF.

This clone occurred a few times. This chain uses TRBV7-9 with TRBJ1-4; the match to TRBD1 covers 9 bases. The V gene end was trimmed by 5 bases and the J gene end by 7 bases; junction bases not matched to a gene: 2. Germline values: CDR1 SEHNR, CDR2 FQNEAQ (reference sequence). The CDR3 has 13 residues. The CDR3 reads CASSQDRGEKLFF. The DNA for the CDR3 is TGTGCCAGCAGCCAGGACAGGGGTGAAAAACTGTTTTTT.

V and J are TRBV7-9 and TRBJ2-6, with no clear D. Trimming removed 0 bases at V and 3 bases at J, with 6 bases between. Per the germline V gene, CDR1 is SEHNR and CDR2 is FQNEAQ (reference sequence). This CDR3 is built from 15 residues. The CDR3 region is CASSLAAGGANVLTF. The CDR3 DNA reads TGTGCCAGCAGCTTAGCTGCAGGTGGGGCCAACGTCCTGACTTTC.

V and J are TRBV21-1 and TRBJ1-1; the D call of TRBD1 is as the table states it, not checked on the DNA. TRBV21-1 is reported as a pseudogene. The CDR3 contains 13 residues. DNA for the CDR3: TGTGCCAGCAGTCCACAGATGAACACTGAAGCTTTCTTT. Translating it yields CASSPQMNTEAFF.